Below are 17 T cell receptor beta chains sequenced from a single sample in a study of identical twins. TCRdb fed the 5' RACE reads into MiXCR, producing one record per CDR3 protein. In the table there are approximately 410,000 distinct CDR3 sequences, less than 20% of which are singletons. The sample taken for sequencing was naive T cells sorted from blood. Every receptor here comes from a man between 45 and 60 years old in good health.

The table lists this clonotype with many counts. The chain combines TRBV20-1 with TRBJ2-1; 11 bases line up with TRBD1. The germline gives CDR1 DFQATT, CDR2 SNEGSKA (reference sequence). CDR3 length: 19 residues. With 1 base clipped from V and 9 bases from J, the junction kept 20 bases outside the gene matches. The CDR3 coding sequence is TGCAGTGCTAGAGGCTTTGGGGACAGGGGGGGTTTTTGGTCGGCTGAGCAGTTCTTC. Translation: CSARGFGDRGGFWSAEQFF.

This clonotype was recorded at least ten times. V gene TRBV3-1 combines with J gene TRBJ2-1; 10 nucleotides match TRBD2. This CDR3 has 16 amino acids. From germline, CDR1 is LGHDT and CDR2 YNNKEL (reference sequence). With 4 bases clipped from V and 9 bases from J, the junction kept 12 bases outside the gene matches. Here the CDR3 DNA reads TGTGCCAGCAGCCCGTCATTAGGACTAGCGGTCGGTGAGCAGTTCTTC. Protein: CASSPSLGLAVGEQFF.

This clonotype was recorded at least ten times. The V call is TRBV4-1, the J call TRBJ2-1, with 11 bases matching TRBD2. The CDR3 is 15 residues long. Germline trimming cut 5 bases from V and 12 bases from J; bases unmatched to any gene: 12. Germline CDR1 and CDR2: MGHRA and YSYEKL. CDR3 amino acids: CASSSTLAGASAQFF. The CDR3 region has the DNA TGCGCCAGCAGCTCAACACTAGCGGGAGCTTCAGCGCAGTTCTTC.

This clonotype was seen many times. The V and J genes are TRBV25-1 and TRBJ2-1; 9 nucleotides agree with TRBD2. Germline CDR1 and CDR2: MGHDK and SYGVNS. The CDR3 loop spans 16 amino acids. J gave up 9 bases and V 2 bases, and 11 bases lay outside the gene matches. Here the CDR3 DNA reads TGTGCCAGCAGTGAAGGTAGCGGGAGCCCCCAGGTTGAGCAGTTCTTC. Its translation is CASSEGSGSPQVEQFF.

This clonotype occurred a few times. The J gene is TRBJ1-1, the V gene TRBV18, with D perhaps matching TRBD1 (6 bases). CDR1 is KGHSH, CDR2 LQKENI, per germline. The CDR3 extends over 13 amino acids. V lost 2 bases and J lost 3, with 7 bases in between. CDR3 amino acids: CASSPRTDTEAFF. The CDR3 DNA reads TGTGCCAGCTCACCAAGGACAGACACTGAAGCTTTCTTT.

The chain uses TRBV5-1 and TRBJ2-7; D perhaps matches TRBD1 (6 bases). CDR3 size: 14 residues. Germline-derived CDR1 and CDR2 are SGHRS and YFSETQ. The ends were cut back, 0 bases at V and 3 bases at J, with 10 bases in the middle. In nucleotides, the CDR3 is TGCGCCAGCAGCTTGGTGCCAGGGGTCTACGAGCAGTACTTC. This codes for CASSLVPGVYEQYF.

Comment on this clonotype: This may arise from a read error, as a much more abundant clone is one base away. The J gene is TRBJ1-6, the V gene TRBV6-1, with D unclear. The CDR3 totals 16 residues. Germline CDR1 and CDR2: MNHNS and SASEGT. The ends were cut back, 5 bases at V and 7 bases at J, with 18 bases in the middle. The CDR3 region has the DNA TGTGCCAGCAGTCGCGGGAGGACTGATCAAAATTCACCCCTCCACTTT. This translates into CASSRGRTDQNSPLHF.

The chain has TRBV5-6 and TRBJ2-7, with D possibly TRBD2 on 6 matching bases. The CDR3 has 14 residues. The germline V gene has CDR1 SGHDT and CDR2 YYEEEE. Trimming removed 5 bases from V and 1 base from J, with 13 bases in between. The CDR3: CASSPGAGSYEQYF. In DNA form, the CDR3 reads TGTGCCAGCAGTCCTGGAGCGGGTTCCTACGAGCAGTACTTC.

This clonotype has more than one count but fewer than ten. The junction differs from germline at one of its ends, possibly a read error. V usage is TRBV28 and J usage is TRBJ2-1; 7 bases line up with TRBD2. CDR1 MDHEN and CDR2 SYDVKM come from the germline V gene. The CDR3 is 14 residues long. The CDR3 spells CASSLGAGVNGQFF. DNA of the CDR3: TGTGCCAGCAGTTTAGGGGCGGGAGTGAATGGGCAGTTCTTC.

The CDR3 loop is CASSPPGQGIYGYTF. The CDR3 bases are TGCGCCAGCAGCCCTCCTGGACAGGGAATCTATGGCTACACCTTC. The V and J genes are TRBV5-1 and TRBJ1-2; 8 nucleotides line up with TRBD1. J was trimmed by 4 bases and V by 4 bases; bases with no gene match: 9. CDR3 length: 15 amino acids. CDR1 and CDR2 from the germline V gene are SGHRS and YFSETQ.

This clonotype was counted at least ten times. The V gene is TRBV30, the J gene TRBJ1-2; 8 bases agree with TRBD1. After removal of 2 bases from V and 7 bases from J, the junction contained 6 bases not matched to a gene. Germline V CDR1 and CDR2: GTSNPN, SVGIG (reference sequence). This CDR3 has 13 residues. CDR3 sequence: CAWSPPGGPGYTF. For the CDR3, the DNA is TGTGCCTGGAGTCCCCCAGGGGGCCCTGGCTACACCTTC.

The CDR3 region is CASSASPYEQYF. CDR3 DNA sequence: TGTGCCAGCAGTGCCTCACCCTACGAGCAGTACTTC. The genes are TRBV6-1 and TRBJ2-7; no definite D call. The germline gives CDR1 MNHNS, CDR2 SASEGT. Trimming cost V 4 bases and J 2 bases, with 6 bases left between them. The CDR3 is made up of 12 amino acids.

This clonotype was counted between two and nine times. This chain uses TRBV7-9 with TRBJ2-3; TRBD1 aligns across 10 bases. The CDR3 runs 16 residues. The trim removed 6 bases at V and 4 bases at J, leaving 10 bases unmatched. The germline CDR1 and CDR2 sequences are SEHNR and FQNEAQ (reference sequence). CDR3: CASRDPGTGAADTQYF. The CDR3 DNA reads TGTGCCAGCAGAGATCCCGGGACAGGGGCAGCAGATACGCAGTATTTT.

Regarding this clonotype: A read error may produce the germline difference seen at one junction end. The chain couples TRBV7-9 to TRBJ2-1; D could derive from TRBD1 or TRBD2 (6 bases each). Germline V CDR1 and CDR2: SEHNR, FQNEAQ (reference sequence). The CDR3 loop spans 16 amino acids. The CDR3: CASSLAFGGRINEQFF. In nucleotides, the CDR3 is TGTGCCAGCAGCCTAGCTTTTGGGGGGCGCATCAATGAGCAGTTCTTC.

This clonotype appeared a few times. The genes are TRBV15 and TRBJ1-1, with unresolved D. The CDR3 runs to 13 residues. V lost 3 bases to trimming and J lost 1 base, with 6 bases between them. Germline values: CDR1 LNHNV, CDR2 YYDKDF (reference sequence). For the CDR3, the DNA is TGTGCCACCAGCAGGTACAAGAACACTGAAGCTTTCTTT. Translation gives CATSRYKNTEAFF.

This clonotype was seen ten or more times. The rearrangement uses TRBV4-3 and TRBJ1-4, with D perhaps TRBD1 (6 bases). Germline CDR1 LGHNA, CDR2 YSLEER. CDR3 length equals 16 residues. Between the trimmed V and J ends, which lost 5 bases and 5 bases, there was a span of 18 bases. CDR3 loop: CASSVRADGQNEKLFF. DNA of the CDR3: TGCGCCAGCAGCGTTCGCGCGGACGGACAGAATGAAAAACTGTTTTTT.

This clonotype was picked up many times. This chain links TRBV5-1 with TRBJ2-1; D remains ambiguous. Trimming pared 4 bases from V and 4 bases from J, leaving 12 bases between. Germline V lookup: CDR1 SGHRS, CDR2 YFSETQ. The CDR3 spans 14 residues. The CDR3 nucleotides are TGCGCCAGCAGCCTCCGGGCGATTTACAATGAGCAGTTCTTC. Amino acid sequence: CASSLRAIYNEQFF. Full variable domain (rest looked up from reference TRBV5-1 and TRBJ2-1): KAGVTQTPRYLIKTRGQQVTLSCSPISGHRSVSWYQQTPGQGLQFLFEYFSETQRNKGNFPGRFSGRQFSNSRSEMNVSTLELGDSALYLCASSLRAIYNEQFFGPGTRLTVL.